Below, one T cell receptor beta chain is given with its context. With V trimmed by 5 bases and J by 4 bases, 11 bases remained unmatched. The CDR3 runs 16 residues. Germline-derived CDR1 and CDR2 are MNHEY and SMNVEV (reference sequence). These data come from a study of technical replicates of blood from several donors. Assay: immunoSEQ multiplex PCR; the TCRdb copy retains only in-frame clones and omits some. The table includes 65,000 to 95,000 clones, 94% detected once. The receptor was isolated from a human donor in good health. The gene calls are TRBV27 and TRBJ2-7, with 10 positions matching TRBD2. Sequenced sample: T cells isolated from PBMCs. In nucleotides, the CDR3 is TGTGCCAGCAGTCCCTTAGGAGCGGGAGGGCCTTACGAGCAGTACTTC. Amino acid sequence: CASSPLGAGGPYEQYF.